Below, 11 T cell receptor beta chains from the same sample are listed, as sequenced in a study of cytomegalovirus exposure and HLA in healthy donors. In the PCR, 60 Vbeta and 13 Jbeta primers were used. Produced via immunoSEQ multiplex PCR; TCRdb's table is partial and in-frame only. The sample includes more than 85,000 clones, around 74% of them seen just once. The specimen sequenced was PBMCs. The receptors shown here come from a young man in good health and CMV-seropositive.

This clone was recorded a few times. This rearrangement joins TRBV5-1 to TRBJ2-7; TRBD1 matches 7 bases. This CDR3 has 14 residues. V lost 3 bases, J lost 2 bases, and 5 bases stayed unmatched. CDR1 is SGHRS, CDR2 YFSETQ, per germline. This CDR3 is CASSYGDRTYEQYF. In nucleotides, the CDR3 is TGCGCCAGCAGCTACGGGGACAGAACCTACGAGCAGTACTTC.

V usage is TRBV2 and J usage is TRBJ2-3; 12 bases agree with TRBD2. Germline lookup yields CDR1 SNHLY and CDR2 FYNNEI. Unmatched junction bases numbered 12, after V lost 3 bases and J lost 14 bases. The CDR3 sequence is 15 residues long. The CDR3 DNA reads as TGTGCCAGCAGTGATGGCCCTAGCGGGGGGGTATTCCCGTATTTT. Protein product: CASSDGPSGGVFPYF.

The sample holds a few counts of this clone. V usage is TRBV9 and J usage is TRBJ1-1; D perhaps matches TRBD1 (5 bases). The CDR3 is made up of 14 amino acids. Per the germline V gene, CDR1 is SGDLS and CDR2 is YYNGEE. Trimming took off 2 bases at V and 0 bases at J, with 8 bases between the two ends. This CDR3 reads CASSVQGMNTEAFF. The CDR3 DNA sequence: TGTGCCAGCAGCGTGCAGGGAATGAACACTGAAGCTTTCTTT.

V and J are TRBV15 and TRBJ2-2; perhaps TRBD1 as D (5 bases). V lost 1 base, J lost 1 base, and 13 bases lay in between. The CDR3 spans 17 residues. Per germline, CDR1 LNHNV and CDR2 YYDKDF (reference sequence). The CDR3, as DNA: TGTGCCACCAGCAGAGTCCCTTGGCAGGGGAACACCGGGGAGCTGTTTTTT. It translates to CATSRVPWQGNTGELFF.

J is TRBJ1-4 and V is TRBV4-2; the match to TRBD1 covers 8 bases. The CDR3 runs to 15 residues. Germline-derived CDR1 and CDR2 are LGHNA and YNFKEQ. Losses at the gene ends were 4 bases for V and 8 bases for J; bases not matched to a gene: 9. This chain's CDR3 is CASSRTRGLGEKLFF. DNA for the CDR3: TGTGCCAGCAGCCGGACCAGGGGGCTGGGAGAAAAACTGTTTTTT.

The CDR3 is CALGQGALAKNIQYF. DNA for the CDR3: TGTGCCTTGGGACAGGGGGCTTTGGCCAAAAACATTCAGTACTTC. The chain carries TRBV30 and TRBJ2-4, with 12 nucleotides matching TRBD1. Germline-derived CDR1 and CDR2 are GTSNPN and SVGIG (reference sequence). V was clipped by 7 bases and J by 1 base; unmatched bases: 5. The CDR3 runs 15 residues. The whole variable domain, filled in from reference TRBV30 and TRBJ2-4, reads SQTIHQWPATLVQPVGSPLSLECTVEGTSNPNLYWYRQAAGRGLQLLFYSVGIGQISSEVPQNLSASRPQDRQFILSSKKLLLSDSGFYLCALGQGALAKNIQYFGAGTRLSVL.

The chain joins TRBV11-2 to TRBJ2-5; TRBD1 matches 8 bases. J was trimmed by 5 bases and V by 0 bases; bases with no gene match: 5. The CDR3 totals 15 residues. Germline V gives CDR1 SGHAT, CDR2 FQNNGV. Here the CDR3 DNA reads TGTGCCAGCAGCTTAGAGGACAGGGAGGTCGAGACCCAGTACTTC. The encoded protein is CASSLEDREVETQYF.

V gene TRBV6-1 combines with J gene TRBJ1-2; the D gene is possibly TRBD1 (5 bases). Germline-derived CDR1 and CDR2 are MNHNS and SASEGT. This CDR3 contains 13 residues. The V and J ends lost 0 bases and 8 bases respectively, with 10 bases between them. CDR3 coding DNA: TGTGCCAGCAGTGAAGCGCAGGGAGGCGGCTACACCTTC. This sequence encodes CASSEAQGGGYTF.

This clone has more than one count but fewer than ten. The rearrangement uses TRBV10-3 and TRBJ2-5, with D possibly being TRBD1 (5 bases). The CDR3 is 15 residues long. Trimming removed 6 bases from V and 1 base from J, with 15 bases in between. CDR1 ENHRY and CDR2 SYGVKD come from the germline V gene. CDR3 region: CAISAQGRGQETQYF. CDR3 in DNA: TGTGCCATCAGCGCTCAAGGAAGGGGCCAAGAGACCCAGTACTTC.

The V and J genes are TRBV7-3 and TRBJ2-2, with 8 bases that match TRBD2. Per germline, CDR1 SGHTA and CDR2 FQGTGA. The CDR3 is 15 amino acids. Losses at the gene ends were 5 bases for V and 5 bases for J; bases not matched to a gene: 7. In nucleotides, the CDR3 is TGTGCCAGCAGCCTAGCGGGCGGATCGACCGGGGAGCTGTTTTTT. Residues: CASSLAGGSTGELFF.

The V gene is TRBV9, the J gene TRBJ2-1, with 8 nucleotides matching TRBD1. The V segment lost 3 bases and the J segment 9 bases; nucleotides outside the gene matches: 8. Germline assignment: CDR1 SGDLS and CDR2 YYNGEE. This CDR3 spans 14 amino acids. CDR3 nucleotides: TGTGCCAGCAGCGCAGTGCCGACAGGGGCTGAGCAGTTCTTC. Its translation: CASSAVPTGAEQFF.